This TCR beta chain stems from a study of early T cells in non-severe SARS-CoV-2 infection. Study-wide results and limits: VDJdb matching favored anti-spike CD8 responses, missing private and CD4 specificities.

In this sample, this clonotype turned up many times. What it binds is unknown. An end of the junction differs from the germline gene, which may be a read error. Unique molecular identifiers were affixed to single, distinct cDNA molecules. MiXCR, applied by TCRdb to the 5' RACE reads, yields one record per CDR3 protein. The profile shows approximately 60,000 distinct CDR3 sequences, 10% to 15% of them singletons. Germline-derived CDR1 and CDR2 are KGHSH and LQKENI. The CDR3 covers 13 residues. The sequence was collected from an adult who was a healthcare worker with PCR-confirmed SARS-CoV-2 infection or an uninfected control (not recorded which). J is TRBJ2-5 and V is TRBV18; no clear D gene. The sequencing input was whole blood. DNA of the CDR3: TGTGCCAGCTCACCAGCGTACCAAGAGACCCAGCACTTC. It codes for CASSPAYQETQHF.